The TCR beta chain described here comes from a study of cytomegalovirus exposure and HLA in healthy donors. PCR employed 60 Vbeta and 13 Jbeta primers. Original data processing: Later reanalysis found about 78 million unique TCR beta chains, 10 million to 14 million of them shared. Here immunoSEQ multiplex PCR was the method, and the copy in TCRdb shows in-frame clones only, minus some. V, J and clone size derive from that table, while D and trimming were established from the DNA sequence. The sample records tens of thousands of clones, more than 80% being singletons. On this clone: Antigen unknown.

Notes on the study in general: While the bulk of TCR sequences proved rare, some public TCRs turned up in many donors. When analyzed later, the rates of TCR association showed variation by HLA locus, with DRB1 the most and HLA-C the fewest. The authors considered a cluster of highly shared sequence variants likely to be a sequencing artifact.

Trimming cost V 1 base and J 4 bases; bases outside gene matches: 6. This CDR3 has 16 residues. Germline V gene lookup returns CDR1 SGHRS and CDR2 YFSETQ. The receptor was isolated from a young man in good health and CMV-seronegative. This chain connects TRBV5-1 to TRBJ2-5; 11 bases agree with TRBD2. The sequenced material came from PBMCs. CDR3 residues: CASSLQLAGGRETQYF. CDR3 DNA: TGCGCCAGCAGCTTGCAGCTAGCGGGAGGCCGAGAGACCCAGTACTTC.